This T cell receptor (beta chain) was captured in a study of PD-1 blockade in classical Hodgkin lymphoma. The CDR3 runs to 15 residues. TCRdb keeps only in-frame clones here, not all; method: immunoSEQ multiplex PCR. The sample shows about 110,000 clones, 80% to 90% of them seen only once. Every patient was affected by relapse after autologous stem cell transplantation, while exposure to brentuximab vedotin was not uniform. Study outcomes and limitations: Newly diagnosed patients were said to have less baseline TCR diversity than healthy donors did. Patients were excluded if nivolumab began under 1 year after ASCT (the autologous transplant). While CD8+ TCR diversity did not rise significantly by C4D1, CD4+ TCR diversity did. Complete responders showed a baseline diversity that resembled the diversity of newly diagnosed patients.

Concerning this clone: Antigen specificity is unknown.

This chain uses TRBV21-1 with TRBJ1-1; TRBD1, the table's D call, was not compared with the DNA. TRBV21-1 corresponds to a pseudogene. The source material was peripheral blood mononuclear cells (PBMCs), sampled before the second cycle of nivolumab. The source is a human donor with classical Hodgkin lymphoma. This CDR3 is CASTKGPGWGTEAFF. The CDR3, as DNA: TGTGCCAGCACCAAAGGCCCAGGGTGGGGCACTGAAGCTTTCTTT.